The 5 T cell receptor beta chains listed next were all sequenced from one sample in a study of T cell responses to AZD1222 COVID-19 vaccine. Profiling relied on immunoSEQ multiplex PCR, and the TCRdb table lists in-frame clones only, not all of them. The table shows about 150,000 clones, with around 94% occurring only once. The sequencing here drew on peripheral blood, taken on day 0 of AZD1222 vaccination. Source of these receptors: an adult in good health.

The V and J genes are TRBV7-6 and TRBJ2-3; no reliable D call. There are 15 residues in the CDR3. V was cut by 2 bases and J by 1 base, with 10 bases left in between. CDR1 SGHVS and CDR2 FNYEAQ come from the germline V gene. CDR3 region: CASSLLVKGTDTQYF. In DNA form, the CDR3 reads TGTGCCAGCAGCTTATTAGTGAAGGGCACAGATACGCAGTATTTT.

The chain is built from TRBV9 and TRBJ2-1; 7 nucleotides align to TRBD2. CDR3 length: 16 residues. The germline V gene encodes CDR1 SGDLS and CDR2 YYNGEE. Unmatched junction bases numbered 16, after V lost 3 bases and J lost 10 bases. The CDR3 loop reads CASSAGGSAGVVEQFF. DNA of the CDR3: TGTGCCAGCAGCGCCGGCGGGAGCGCTGGGGTTGTCGAGCAGTTCTTC. The whole variable domain, remainder taken from reference TRBV9 and TRBJ2-1, is DSGVTQTPKHLITATGQRVTLRCSPRSGDLSVYWYQQSLDQGLQFLIQYYNGEERAKGNILERFSAQQFPDLHSELNLSSLELGDSALYFCASSAGGSAGVVEQFFGPGTRLTVL.

This clone came up once. The chain combines TRBV7-7 with TRBJ2-7; no clear D. Germline CDR1 is SSHAT and CDR2 is FNYEAQ (reference sequence). Trimming cost V 2 bases and J 2 bases, with 7 bases left between them. CDR3 length: 13 amino acids. CDR3 sequence (DNA): TGTGCCAGCAGCTTAATAGGCCCCTACGAGCAGTACGTC. Translated: CASSLIGPYEQYV.

V usage is TRBV6-5 and J usage is TRBJ1-6, with D maybe TRBD1 (6 bases). V dropped 0 bases and J dropped 8 bases, with 14 bases sitting between them. The CDR3 sequence is 16 residues long. Germline CDR1 and CDR2: MNHEY and SVGAGI. CDR3 bases: TGTGCCAGCAGTTACTCGGCCCAGGGGTCGGATTCACCCCTCCACTTT. It translates to CASSYSAQGSDSPLHF.

The V call is TRBV3-1 (or the pseudogene TRBV3-2), the J call TRBJ2-5, with D unresolved. This CDR3 is 14 amino acids long. Trimming pared 0 bases from V and 1 base from J, leaving 6 bases between. Per germline, CDR1 LGHDT and CDR2 YNNKEL (reference sequence). CDR3 loop: CASSQDRIQETQYF. The CDR3, as DNA: TGTGCCAGCAGCCAAGACAGGATCCAAGAGACCCAGTACTTC.